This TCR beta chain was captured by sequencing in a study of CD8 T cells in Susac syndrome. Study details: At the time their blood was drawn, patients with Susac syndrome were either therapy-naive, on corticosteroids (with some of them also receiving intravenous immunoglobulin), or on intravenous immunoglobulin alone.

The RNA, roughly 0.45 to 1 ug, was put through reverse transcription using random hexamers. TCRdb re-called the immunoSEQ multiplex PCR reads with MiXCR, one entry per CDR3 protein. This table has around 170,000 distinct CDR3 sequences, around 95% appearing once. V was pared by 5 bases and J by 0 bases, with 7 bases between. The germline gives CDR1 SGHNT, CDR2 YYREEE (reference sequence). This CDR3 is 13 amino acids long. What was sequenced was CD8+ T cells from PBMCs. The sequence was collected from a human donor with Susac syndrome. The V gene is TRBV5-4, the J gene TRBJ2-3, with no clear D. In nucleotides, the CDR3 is TGTGCCAGCAGGCTCGAGAGCACAGATACGCAGTATTTT. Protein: CASRLESTDTQYF.